These 31 T cell receptor beta chains came from one sample sequenced in a study of follicular helper T cells after annual influenza vaccination. Time point given: 2015-2016 season, 7 days after influenza vaccination. Using immunoSEQ multiplex PCR, the repertoire was profiled, and TCRdb retains in-frame clones only, with some absent. The data show about 10,000 clones, around 78% seen once. The sequencing used CXCR5- memory CD4+ T cells sorted from blood, collected 7 days after influenza vaccination. These receptors all stem from an adult who received the influenza vaccine.

V usage is TRBV15 and J usage is TRBJ1-2; D gene unclear. There are 14 residues in the CDR3. V lost 1 base, J lost 6 bases, and 12 bases lay in between. Germline lookup yields CDR1 LNHNV and CDR2 YYDKDF (reference sequence). CDR3 DNA: TGTGCCACCAGCAGAGCTGTGCAAGGCCATGGCTACACCTTC. Translation: CATSRAVQGHGYTF.

This sequence joins TRBV1 and TRBJ2-7. TRBV1 is shown as a pseudogene. The CDR3 is made up of 14 amino acids. The CDR3: CTSGLGSSPYEQYF. The CDR3 nucleotides are TGCACCAGCGGATTAGGATCCTCACCCTACGAGCAGTACTTC.

This clone was found a few times. CDR3 DNA sequence: TGTGCCAGCAGCTGGATTTACACCGGGGAGCTGTTTTTT. Translated: CASSWIYTGELFF. This rearrangement joins TRBV7-9 to TRBJ2-2; D unresolved. The CDR3 spans 13 residues. V was pared by 4 bases and J by 3 bases, with 6 bases between. In germline, CDR1 is SEHNR, CDR2 FQNEAQ (reference sequence).

The rearrangement links TRBV5-1 to TRBJ2-5; D call uncertain. The V end was cut by 0 bases, the J end by 5 bases, with 11 bases between. Looked up from germline, CDR1 is SGHRS and CDR2 is YFSETQ. The CDR3 totals 14 residues. CDR3 sequence: CASSLVARSETQYF. In DNA form, the CDR3 reads TGCGCCAGCAGCTTGGTTGCCAGGTCTGAGACCCAGTACTTC.

This chain links TRBV5-1 with TRBJ2-5; D not certain. V was clipped by 3 bases and J by 1 base, with 13 bases between them. The germline V gene encodes CDR1 SGHRS and CDR2 YFSETQ. This CDR3 is built from 15 residues. CDR3 in DNA: TGCGCCAGCAGCTACCTCACATCAACCCAAGAGACCCAGTACTTC. It yields the protein CASSYLTSTQETQYF.

The J gene is TRBJ2-7, the V gene TRBV18; TRBD1 might be the D (5 bases). Trimming cost V 2 bases and J 3 bases, with 17 bases left between them. Germline CDR1 reads KGHSH; CDR2 reads LQKENI. This CDR3 has 16 amino acids. The CDR3 sequence is CASSPYGADTNYEQYF. The CDR3 bases are TGTGCCAGCTCACCATATGGTGCGGACACTAACTACGAGCAGTACTTC.

J is TRBJ1-1 and V is TRBV2; D not resolved. Trimming removed 11 bases at V and 0 bases at J, with 13 bases between. This CDR3 has 13 amino acids. The germline CDR1 and CDR2 sequences are SNHLY and FYNNEI. The CDR3, as DNA: TGTGCCTGCCAGCGGGAAGTGAACACTGAAGCTTTCTTT. It encodes CACQREVNTEAFF.

The gene calls are TRBV19 and TRBJ2-4, with TRBD2 as a possible D gene (5 bases). This CDR3 is built from 14 residues. The V and J ends lost 5 bases and 0 bases respectively, with 8 bases between them. Germline CDR1 reads LNHDA; CDR2 reads SQIVND (reference sequence). The CDR3 is CASSRAGAKNIQYF. In DNA form, the CDR3 reads TGTGCCAGTAGTCGCGCGGGAGCCAAAAACATTCAGTACTTC.

V gene TRBV19 combines with J gene TRBJ1-6, with D possibly TRBD1 on 5 matching bases. Trimming left V 6 bases short and J 0 bases short, with 18 bases between. Germline V lookup: CDR1 LNHDA, CDR2 SQIVND (reference sequence). This CDR3 has 18 amino acids. CDR3 nucleotide sequence: TGTGCCAGTAGCACCTCCCGGGGGGTAAGCTCCTATAATTCACCCCTCCACTTT. It encodes CASSTSRGVSSYNSPLHF.

This sequence joins TRBV5-1 and TRBJ2-1, with 8 bases identical to TRBD1. V lost 4 bases, J lost 9 bases, and 9 bases stayed unmatched. The CDR3 is 14 residues long. The germline V gene encodes CDR1 SGHRS and CDR2 YFSETQ. The DNA of the CDR3 is TGCGCCAGCAGCCCGAGGACAGGGTGGAGTGAGCAGTTCTTC. Its translation: CASSPRTGWSEQFF.

The gene calls are TRBV19 and TRBJ1-3; unclear D gene. The CDR3 is 14 amino acids. V lost 7 bases, J lost 0 bases, and 10 bases lay in between. In germline, CDR1 is LNHDA, CDR2 SQIVND (reference sequence). CDR3 loop: CASNQLNSGNTIYF. The CDR3, as DNA: TGTGCCAGTAACCAGTTGAACTCTGGAAACACCATATATTTT.

This sequence joins TRBV4-1 and TRBJ1-5, with D possibly matching TRBD1 (5 bases). Trimming left V 0 bases short and J 6 bases short, with 18 bases between. Germline loops: CDR1 MGHRA, CDR2 YSYEKL. The CDR3 sequence is 17 residues long. For the CDR3, the DNA is TGCGCCAGCAGCCAAGATTATGGAGGGAGGGGCCGTCAGCCCCAGCATTTT. As protein: CASSQDYGGRGRQPQHF.

This sequence joins TRBV30 and TRBJ1-2, with D perhaps TRBD1 (5 bases). CDR3 length: 11 residues. The V end was cut by 2 bases, the J end by 10 bases, with 11 bases between. The germline V gene encodes CDR1 GTSNPN and CDR2 SVGIG (reference sequence). CDR3 region: CAWSWEGAYTF. The CDR3 DNA sequence: TGTGCCTGGAGTTGGGAAGGGGCCTACACCTTC.

The count of this clone is one. The V gene is TRBV10-2, the J gene TRBJ2-5; 8 bases map to TRBD2. The V and J ends lost 4 bases and 5 bases, in that order; junction bases with no gene match: 6. Looked up from germline, CDR1 is WSHSY and CDR2 is SAAADI. CDR3 size: 14 residues. Here the CDR3 reads CASSVSSGEETQYF. The CDR3 DNA sequence: TGCGCCAGCAGTGTGAGTAGCGGGGAGGAGACCCAGTACTTC.

The rearrangement links TRBV30 to TRBJ1-2, with D uncertain. Germline V gene lookup returns CDR1 GTSNPN and CDR2 SVGIG (reference sequence). V was shortened by 5 bases and J by 3 bases, with 7 bases between the two germline ends. This CDR3 is 11 amino acids long. CDR3 sequence reads: CAWDGYYGYTF. In DNA form, the CDR3 reads TGTGCCTGGGACGGATACTATGGCTACACCTTC.

The J gene is TRBJ1-2, the V gene TRBV6-1; D possibly corresponds to TRBD1 (5 bases). Trimming took off 0 bases at V and 8 bases at J, with 19 bases between the two ends. The CDR3 extends over 16 amino acids. Germline CDR1 MNHNS, CDR2 SASEGT. DNA of the CDR3: TGTGCCAGCAGTGAAGCGGGCCGTTGGGGGTCATACGGCTACACCTTC. Translated: CASSEAGRWGSYGYTF.

The V and J genes are TRBV2 and TRBJ2-7; 11 nucleotides agree with TRBD2. Per the germline V gene, CDR1 is SNHLY and CDR2 is FYNNEI. CDR3 length equals 14 residues. The V gene end was trimmed by 6 bases and the J gene end by 2 bases; junction bases not matched to a gene: 3. The DNA for the CDR3 is TGTGCCAGCAGAACTAGCGGGGGAACCTACGAGCAGTACTTC. This translates into CASRTSGGTYEQYF.

The V gene is TRBV4-2, the J gene TRBJ2-5; 10 nucleotides line up with TRBD2. The junction had 10 bases not matched to a gene; V was cut back by 4 bases and J by 5 bases. This CDR3 comprises 16 residues. The germline V gene encodes CDR1 LGHNA and CDR2 YNFKEQ. In DNA, the CDR3 is TGTGCCAGCAGCCTCACCGAAGCGGGGGGGCAGGAGACCCAGTACTTC. The encoded protein is CASSLTEAGGQETQYF.

This chain links TRBV5-4 with TRBJ2-5, with D tentatively TRBD2 (5 bases). This CDR3 has 15 residues. Trimming took 4 bases from V and 2 from J, leaving 15 bases between them. CDR1 and CDR2 from the germline V gene are SGHNT and YYREEE (reference sequence). The chain's CDR3 is CASSPPSGIQETQYF. In DNA form, the CDR3 reads TGTGCCAGCAGCCCGCCTTCGGGGATTCAAGAGACCCAGTACTTC.

The chain has TRBV27 and TRBJ2-3; D unclear. The CDR3 extends over 14 amino acids. V was shortened by 2 bases and J by 0 bases, with 6 bases between the two germline ends. CDR1 and CDR2 (germline): MNHEY, SMNVEV (reference sequence). This CDR3 reads CASSLSESTDTQYF. The CDR3 DNA follows: TGTGCCAGCAGTTTAAGCGAGAGCACAGATACGCAGTATTTT.

The chain has TRBV5-6 and TRBJ1-1; weak D call: TRBD1 (5 bases). With 1 base removed from V and 2 bases from J, the gap between germline ends came to 12 bases. CDR1 and CDR2 (germline): SGHDT, YYEEEE. This CDR3 contains 15 residues. The CDR3 nucleotides read TGTGCCAGCAGCTTGTGGCAGGGCATTAACACTGAAGCTTTCTTT. Translated: CASSLWQGINTEAFF.

Only one count was recorded for this clone. This chain joins TRBV30 and TRBJ1-3; D remains ambiguous. The CDR3 contains 14 residues. CDR1 is GTSNPN and CDR2 is SVGIG in the germline V gene (reference sequence). Trimming shortened V by 5 bases and J by 0 bases, and 11 bases separated the two germline ends. The CDR3 sequence is CAWDPRGSGNTIYF. In nucleotides, the CDR3 is TGTGCCTGGGACCCACGGGGCTCTGGAAACACCATATATTTT.

The chain employs TRBV5-5 and TRBJ2-7; TRBD1 matches at 7 bases. The germline V gene has CDR1 SGHKS and CDR2 YYEKEE (reference sequence). Unmatched junction bases numbered 15, after V lost 9 bases and J lost 0 bases. The length of the CDR3 is 16 residues. The CDR3 spells CATAPLQGLSSYEQYF. CDR3 DNA: TGTGCCACCGCACCCTTACAGGGGTTGAGCTCCTACGAGCAGTACTTC.

The gene calls are TRBV15 and TRBJ2-2; D uncertain. The CDR3 is 13 amino acids. The germline V gene encodes CDR1 LNHNV and CDR2 YYDKDF (reference sequence). V was trimmed by 0 bases and J by 4 bases, leaving 3 bases between them. CDR3: CATSRDITGELFF. CDR3 coding DNA: TGTGCCACCAGCAGAGATATCACCGGGGAGCTGTTTTTT.

The chain's CDR3 is CASSVGGYTEAFF. In nucleotides, the CDR3 is TGTGCCAGCAGTGTGGGGGGATACACTGAAGCTTTCTTT. The chain links TRBV6-1 to TRBJ1-1; possibly TRBD1 for D (5 bases). The length of the CDR3 is 13 residues. From germline, CDR1 is MNHNS and CDR2 SASEGT. The V end was cut by 4 bases, the J end by 3 bases, with 9 bases between.

The chain links TRBV7-2 to TRBJ1-4; TRBD1 is a possible D gene (6 bases). The CDR3 has 14 residues. V lost 5 bases to trimming and J lost 4 bases, with 11 bases between them. The germline V gene has CDR1 SGHTA and CDR2 FQGNSA. DNA of the CDR3: TGTGCCAGCAGCCTAGGGGGGGGTAATGAAAAACTGTTTTTT. Amino acids: CASSLGGGNEKLFF.

V usage is TRBV7-9 and J usage is TRBJ2-5; D ambiguous. The V end lost 9 bases, the J end lost 4 bases, and 15 bases lay between the germline ends. The CDR3 covers 13 residues. Per germline, CDR1 SEHNR and CDR2 FQNEAQ (reference sequence). DNA for the CDR3: TGTGCCAGTACCTCACTGGCGCGAGAGACCCAGTACTTC. It yields the protein CASTSLARETQYF.

This clone was counted a few times. This sequence joins TRBV6-6 and TRBJ1-5, with 10 positions matching TRBD1. CDR1 is MNHNY and CDR2 is SVGAGI in the germline V gene (reference sequence). The V and J ends lost 2 bases and 1 base, in that order; junction bases with no gene match: 2. This CDR3 spans 16 amino acids. CDR3 coding DNA: TGTGCCAGCAGTTACCGGGGACAGGGGAGCAATCAGCCCCAGCATTTT. This translates into CASSYRGQGSNQPQHF.

The genes are TRBV7-8 and TRBJ1-3; D is uncertain. Germline V CDR1 and CDR2: SGHVS, FQNEAQ. Trimming cost V 3 bases and J 0 bases, with 9 bases left between them. CDR3 size: 15 residues. CDR3 bases: TGTGCCAGCAGCTTTCGGGCCCACTCTGGAAACACCATATATTTT. It is translated as CASSFRAHSGNTIYF.

The chain has TRBV5-1 and TRBJ2-5, with 9 nucleotides matching TRBD1. The V gene's germline CDR1 is SGHRS and CDR2 YFSETQ. The CDR3 spans 15 residues. V trimming: 4 bases; J trimming: 5 bases; junction bases outside the gene matches: 9. The CDR3 region is CASSPQGGQGETQYF. The CDR3, as DNA: TGCGCCAGCAGCCCACAAGGGGGACAGGGTGAGACCCAGTACTTC.

This clone has only one observation. The chain links TRBV5-1 to TRBJ2-3, with a possible D match to TRBD1 (6 bases). The germline V and J ends were trimmed by 2 bases and 2 bases, with 9 bases remaining between them. CDR1 is SGHRS and CDR2 is YFSETQ in the germline V gene. This CDR3 contains 14 residues. The chain's CDR3 is CASSLQGSTDTQYF. The CDR3 DNA reads TGCGCCAGCAGCTTACAGGGTTCCACAGATACGCAGTATTTT.